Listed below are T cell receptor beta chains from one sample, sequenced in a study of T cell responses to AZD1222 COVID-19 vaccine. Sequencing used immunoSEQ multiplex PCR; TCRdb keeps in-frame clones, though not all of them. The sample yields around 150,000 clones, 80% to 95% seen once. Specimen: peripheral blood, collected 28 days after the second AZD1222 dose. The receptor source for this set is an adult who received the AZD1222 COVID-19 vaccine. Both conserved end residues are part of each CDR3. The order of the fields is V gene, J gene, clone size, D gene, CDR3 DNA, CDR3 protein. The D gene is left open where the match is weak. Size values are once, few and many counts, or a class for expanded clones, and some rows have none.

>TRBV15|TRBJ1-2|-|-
TGTGCCACCAGCAAAGAGGGGGGGCTCGCCTATGGCTACACCTTC
CATSKEGGLAYGYTF
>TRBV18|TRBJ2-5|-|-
TGTGCCAGCTCACGCAGGGGCGGTTTTGGGACCCAGTACTTC
CASSRRGGFGTQYF
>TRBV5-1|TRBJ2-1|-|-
TGCGCCAGCAGCTCGGACGGGAGCTACAATGAGCAGTTCTTC
CASSSDGSYNEQFF
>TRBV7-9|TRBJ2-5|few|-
TGTGCCAGCAGCTTAGGGAACAGGGCCCAAGAGACCCAGTACTTC
CASSLGNRAQETQYF
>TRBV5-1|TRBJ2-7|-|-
TGCGCCAGCAGCTTGGGGGGGCCAAACGAGCAGTACTTC
CASSLGGPNEQYF
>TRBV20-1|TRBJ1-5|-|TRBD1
TGCAGTGCTAGTTCTAGACAGGGACATCAGCCCCAGCATTTT
CSASSRQGHQPQHF
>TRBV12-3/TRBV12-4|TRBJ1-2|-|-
TGTGCCAGCAGTTTAGGTACCGGCTACACCTTC
CASSLGTGYTF
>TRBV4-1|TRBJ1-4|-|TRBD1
TGCGCCAGCAGCCAAGTGACCAATCTAGACAGGGAGTCTGAAAAACTGTTTTTT
CASSQVTNLDRESEKLFF
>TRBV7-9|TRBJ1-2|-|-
TGTGCCAGCAGCTCAACAGGGTACGGGGAGTATGGCTACACCTTC
CASSSTGYGEYGYTF
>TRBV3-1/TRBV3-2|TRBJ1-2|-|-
TGTGCCAGCAGCCAGTCTCCAACCCACAGGTCTAACTATGGCTACACCTTC
CASSQSPTHRSNYGYTF
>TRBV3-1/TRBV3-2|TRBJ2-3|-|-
TGTGCCAGCAGCCAAGCCGGACGGACAGATACGCAGTATTTT
CASSQAGRTDTQYF
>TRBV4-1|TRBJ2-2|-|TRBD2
TGCGCCAGCAGCCCTACTTGGACTAGCGGAGCGAACACCGGGGAGCTGTTTTTT
CASSPTWTSGANTGELFF
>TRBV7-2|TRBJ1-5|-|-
TGTGCCAGCAGCTTTGGGGGACACGCGAATCAGCCCCAGCATTTT
CASSFGGHANQPQHF
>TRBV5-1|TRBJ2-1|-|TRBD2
TGCGCCAGCAGCTTCTTAGCGGGGGGGGCAGTCAATGAGCAGTTCTTC
CASSFLAGGAVNEQFF
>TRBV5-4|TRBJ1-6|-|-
TGTGCCAGCAGCTTCGGGGCGTCACCCCTCCACTTT
CASSFGASPLHF
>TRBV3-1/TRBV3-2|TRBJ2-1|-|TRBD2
TGTGCCAGCAGCCAGTCGGGACTAGCGGTATTTAGCTCCTACAATGAGCAGTTCTTC
CASSQSGLAVFSSYNEQFF
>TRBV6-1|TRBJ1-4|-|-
TGTGCCAGCAGTGAATATCGAGAAAACGGGGAATTACGGTCTGAAAAACTGTTTTTT
CASSEYRENGELRSEKLFF
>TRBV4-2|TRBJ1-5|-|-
TGTGCCAGCAGCCAAGAACAGGGCGCGCATCAGCCCCAGCATTTT
CASSQEQGAHQPQHF
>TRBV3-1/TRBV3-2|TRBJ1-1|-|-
TGTGCCAGCAGCCAAGTTTGGGGGAAGAGAGCTTTCTTT
CASSQVWGKRAFF
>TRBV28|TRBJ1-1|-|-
TGTGCCAGCAGTCGGACAACGAACACTGAAGCTTTCTTT
CASSRTTNTEAFF
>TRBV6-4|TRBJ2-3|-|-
TGTGCCAGCAGCCGGGACCTTCTAGATACGCAGTATTTT
CASSRDLLDTQYF
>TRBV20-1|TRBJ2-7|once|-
TGCAGTGCTAGTTTACACAGGTTCGAGCAGTACTTC
CSASLHRFEQYF
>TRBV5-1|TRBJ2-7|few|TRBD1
TGCGCCAGCAGCTTGACCAGGGGGACCTACGAGCAGTACTTC
CASSLTRGTYEQYF